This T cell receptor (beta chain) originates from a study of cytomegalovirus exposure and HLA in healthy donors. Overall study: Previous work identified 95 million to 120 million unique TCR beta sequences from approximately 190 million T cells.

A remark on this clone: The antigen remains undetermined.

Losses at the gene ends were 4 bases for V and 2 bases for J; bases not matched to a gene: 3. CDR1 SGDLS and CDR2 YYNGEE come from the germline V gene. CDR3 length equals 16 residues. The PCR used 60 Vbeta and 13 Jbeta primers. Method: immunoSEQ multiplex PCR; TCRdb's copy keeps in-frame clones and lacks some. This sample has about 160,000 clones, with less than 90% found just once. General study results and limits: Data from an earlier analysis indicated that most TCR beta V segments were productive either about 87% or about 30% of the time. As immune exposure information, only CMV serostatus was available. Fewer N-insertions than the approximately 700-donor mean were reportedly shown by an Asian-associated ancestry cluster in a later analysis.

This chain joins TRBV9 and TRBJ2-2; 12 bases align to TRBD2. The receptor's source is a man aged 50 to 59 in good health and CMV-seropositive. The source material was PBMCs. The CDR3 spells CASSTSGRSNTGELFF. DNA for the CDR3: TGTGCCAGCAGCACTAGCGGGAGGTCCAACACCGGGGAGCTGTTTTTT.